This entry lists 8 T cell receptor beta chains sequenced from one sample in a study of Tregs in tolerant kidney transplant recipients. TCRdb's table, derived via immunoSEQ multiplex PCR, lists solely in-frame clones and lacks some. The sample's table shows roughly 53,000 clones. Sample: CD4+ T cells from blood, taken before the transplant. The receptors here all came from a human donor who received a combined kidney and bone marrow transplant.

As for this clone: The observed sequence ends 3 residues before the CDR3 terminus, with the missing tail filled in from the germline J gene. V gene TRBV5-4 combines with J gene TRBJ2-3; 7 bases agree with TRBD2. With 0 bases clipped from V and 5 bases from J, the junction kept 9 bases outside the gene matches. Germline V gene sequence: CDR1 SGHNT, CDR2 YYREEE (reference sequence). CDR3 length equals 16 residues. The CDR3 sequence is CASSLGPRTSIDTQYF. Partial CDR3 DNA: TGTGCCAGCAGCTTGGGGCCTCGGACTAGTATAGATACG. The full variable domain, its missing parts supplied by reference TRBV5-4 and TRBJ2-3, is ETGVTQSPTHLIKTRGQQVTLRCSSQSGHNTVSWYQQALGQGPQFIFQYYREEENGRGNFPPRFSGLQFPNYSSELNVNALELDDSALYLCASSLGPRTSIDTQYFGPGTRLTVL.

CDR3 residues: CSARGGLSYSSYEQYF. The CDR3 bases that were read are TGCAGTGCTAGAGGGGGACTTTCCTACAGCTCCTACGAG. The V gene is TRBV20-1, the J gene TRBJ2-7, with a tentative D call TRBD2 (6 bases). With the read ending 3 residues before the CDR3 end, the germline J gene is used to fill in that end. The V gene's germline CDR1 is DFQATT and CDR2 SNEGSKA (reference sequence). The CDR3 length is 16 residues. The V end lost 1 base, the J end lost 0 bases, and 16 bases lay between the germline ends.

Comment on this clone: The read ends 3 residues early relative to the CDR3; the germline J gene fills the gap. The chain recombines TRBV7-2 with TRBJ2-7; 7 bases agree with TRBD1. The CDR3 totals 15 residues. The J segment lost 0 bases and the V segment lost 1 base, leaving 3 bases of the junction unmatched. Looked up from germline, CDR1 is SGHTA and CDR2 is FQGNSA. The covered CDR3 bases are TGTGCCAGCAGCTTAGTCGGGGACAGCTCCTACGAG. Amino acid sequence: CASSLVGDSSYE. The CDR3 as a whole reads CASSLVGDSSYEQYF.

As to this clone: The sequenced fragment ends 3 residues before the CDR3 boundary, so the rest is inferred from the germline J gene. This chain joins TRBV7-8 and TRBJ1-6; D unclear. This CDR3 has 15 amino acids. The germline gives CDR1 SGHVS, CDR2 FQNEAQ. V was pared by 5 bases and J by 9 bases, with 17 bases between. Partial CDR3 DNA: TGTGCCAGCAGCGCCCGCTCGTCAGGAGCTTCACCC. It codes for CASSARSSGASP. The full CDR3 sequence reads CASSARSSGASPLHF.

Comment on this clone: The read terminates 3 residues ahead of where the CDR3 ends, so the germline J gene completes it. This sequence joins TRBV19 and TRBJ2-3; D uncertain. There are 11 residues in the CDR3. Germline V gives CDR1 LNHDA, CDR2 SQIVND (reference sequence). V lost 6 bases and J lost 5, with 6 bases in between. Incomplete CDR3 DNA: TGTGCCAGTAGATCAGGAGATACG. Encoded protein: CASRSGDT. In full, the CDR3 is CASRSGDTQYF.

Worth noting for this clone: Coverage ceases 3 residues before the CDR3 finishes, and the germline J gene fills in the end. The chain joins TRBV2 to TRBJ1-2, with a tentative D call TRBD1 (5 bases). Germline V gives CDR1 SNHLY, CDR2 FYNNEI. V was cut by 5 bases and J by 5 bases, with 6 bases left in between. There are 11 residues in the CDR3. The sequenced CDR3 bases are TGTGCCAGCAGTCAGGGTTATGGC. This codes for CASSQGYG. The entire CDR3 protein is CASSQGYGYTF.

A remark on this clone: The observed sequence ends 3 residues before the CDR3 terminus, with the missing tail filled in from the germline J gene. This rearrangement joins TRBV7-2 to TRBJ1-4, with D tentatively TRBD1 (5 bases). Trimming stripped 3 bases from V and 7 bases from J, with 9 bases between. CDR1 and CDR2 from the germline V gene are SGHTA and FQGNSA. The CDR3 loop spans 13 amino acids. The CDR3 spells CASSLAGSEKLFF. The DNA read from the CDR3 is TGTGCCAGCAGCTTGGCAGGGAGTGAAAAA.

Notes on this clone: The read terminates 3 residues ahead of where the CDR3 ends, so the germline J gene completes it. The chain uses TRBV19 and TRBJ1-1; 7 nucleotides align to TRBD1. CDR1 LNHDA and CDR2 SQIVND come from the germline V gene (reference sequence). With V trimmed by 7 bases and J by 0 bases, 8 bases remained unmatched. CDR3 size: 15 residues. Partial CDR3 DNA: TGTGCCAGTAATCCGACAGGGTACATGAACACTGAA. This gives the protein CASNPTGYMNTE. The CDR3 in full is CASNPTGYMNTEAFF.